The rows below give T cell receptor beta chains drawn from one sample of a study of shared clonotypes between healthy human individuals. Profiling relied on immunoSEQ multiplex PCR, and the TCRdb table lists in-frame clones only, not all of them. The data contain approximately 1.9 million clones, approximately 92% of them singletons. Sequencing was carried out using naive CD8+ T cells from PBMCs. All receptors come from a young man in good health. Some clones in this sample may be carry-over from other donors' samples. Both conserved end residues are part of each CDR3. D genes are given only for firm matches. For some rows the clone size is stated as once, few or many, or as a class when expanded; others skip it.

CDR3 DNA: TGTGCCAGCTCCACAGGGAGCACTGAAGCTTTCTTT
CDR3 protein: CASSTGSTEAFF
V gene: TRBV27
J gene: TRBJ1-1
clone size: -
D gene: -

CDR3 DNA: TGCAGCGTTGTAGCGGCAGGGGAAACAGATACGCAGTATTTT
CDR3 protein: CSVVAAGETDTQYF
V gene: TRBV29-1
J gene: TRBJ2-3
clone size: -
D gene: -

CDR3 DNA: TGTGCCAGCAGCCCCCGCCCTGGCCGGGGGCGAGGAGGAAAAGAGACCCAGTACTTC
CDR3 protein: CASSPRPGRGRGGKETQYF
V gene: TRBV28
J gene: TRBJ2-5
clone size: once
D gene: -

CDR3 DNA: TGTGCCAGCAGCGAAATGGGACAGGCCTACGAGCAGTACTTC
CDR3 protein: CASSEMGQAYEQYF
V gene: TRBV11-3
J gene: TRBJ2-7
clone size: -
D gene: TRBD1

CDR3 DNA: TGTGCCAGCAGCTCACCGGGGGCTCGGGAGACCCAGTACTTC
CDR3 protein: CASSSPGARETQYF
V gene: TRBV7-9
J gene: TRBJ2-5
clone size: once
D gene: -

CDR3 DNA: TGTGCCAGTAGTATAGATCCGGACCCCACTGAAGCTTTCTTT
CDR3 protein: CASSIDPDPTEAFF
V gene: TRBV19
J gene: TRBJ1-1
clone size: -
D gene: -

CDR3 DNA: TGTGCCAGCAGCGGAGGGGCAGAATACGAGCAGTACTTC
CDR3 protein: CASSGGAEYEQYF
V gene: TRBV9
J gene: TRBJ2-7
clone size: -
D gene: -

CDR3 DNA: TGTGCCAGCAGTTTATGGCGGACAGCCGCCACCGGGGAGCTGTTTTTT
CDR3 protein: CASSLWRTAATGELFF
V gene: TRBV27
J gene: TRBJ2-2
clone size: -
D gene: -

CDR3 DNA: TGTGCCAGCAGCTTACTACCCCCTAGTGAGCAGTACTTC
CDR3 protein: CASSLLPPSEQYF
V gene: TRBV7-3
J gene: TRBJ2-7
clone size: -
D gene: -

CDR3 DNA: TGCAGCGTCACTCTAGAGATATCCTACGAGCAGTACTTC
CDR3 protein: CSVTLEISYEQYF
V gene: TRBV29-1
J gene: TRBJ2-7
clone size: -
D gene: -

CDR3 DNA: TGTGCCAGCAGCTTAGAAAGGGCTGGTATGGAGCAGTACTTC
CDR3 protein: CASSLERAGMEQYF
V gene: TRBV11-2
J gene: TRBJ2-7
clone size: -
D gene: -

CDR3 DNA: TGTGCCTGGAGCGAGCGTGGCGATGAGCAGTTCTTC
CDR3 protein: CAWSERGDEQFF
V gene: TRBV30
J gene: TRBJ2-1
clone size: -
D gene: -

CDR3 DNA: TGTGCCACCTCTCCCCGGGACCAAGCCTACAATGAGCAGTTCTTC
CDR3 protein: CATSPRDQAYNEQFF
V gene: TRBV15
J gene: TRBJ2-1
clone size: once
D gene: -

CDR3 DNA: TGTGATACCGGCCAGGGGCGACGCTATGGCTACACCTTC
CDR3 protein: CDTGQGRRYGYTF
V gene: TRBV6-1
J gene: TRBJ1-2
clone size: once
D gene: -

CDR3 DNA: TGTGCCAGCAGCTCCCCCGGGACTAGCGCTGACGAGCAGTACTTC
CDR3 protein: CASSSPGTSADEQYF
V gene: TRBV13
J gene: TRBJ2-7
clone size: -
D gene: TRBD2

CDR3 DNA: TGTGCCAGCAGCCAACTTATTAACACGGCGGGTGGCTACACCTTC
CDR3 protein: CASSQLINTAGGYTF
V gene: TRBV14
J gene: TRBJ1-2
clone size: -
D gene: -

CDR3 DNA: TGTGCCAGCAGCCCCGGGACTACCTACAATGAGCAGTTCTTC
CDR3 protein: CASSPGTTYNEQFF
V gene: TRBV6-5
J gene: TRBJ2-1
clone size: -
D gene: TRBD2

CDR3 DNA: TGTGCCAGCAGCAAGGCCCGGAAAGGGCGTAGGCAGCCCCAGCATTTT
CDR3 protein: CASSKARKGRRQPQHF
V gene: TRBV21-1
J gene: TRBJ1-5
clone size: -
D gene: -

CDR3 DNA: TGCGCCAGCAGCCAAGATTCCCGAAAACAAGCTTTCTTT
CDR3 protein: CASSQDSRKQAFF
V gene: TRBV4-3
J gene: TRBJ1-1
clone size: -
D gene: -

CDR3 DNA: TGCGCCAGCAGCCCCATAAGGGACAGCAACTATGGCTACACCTTC
CDR3 protein: CASSPIRDSNYGYTF
V gene: TRBV4-1
J gene: TRBJ1-2
clone size: -
D gene: TRBD1

CDR3 DNA: TGCGCCAGCAGCCCGGGTTGGGGCGATGAAGCTTTCTTT
CDR3 protein: CASSPGWGDEAFF
V gene: TRBV4-3
J gene: TRBJ1-1
clone size: few
D gene: -

CDR3 DNA: TGTGCCAGCAGCGTAGCTCCGGGTAGCACAGATACGCAGTATTTT
CDR3 protein: CASSVAPGSTDTQYF
V gene: TRBV9
J gene: TRBJ2-3
clone size: -
D gene: -

CDR3 DNA: TGTGCCAGCAGCTCCCACGACGGATGGGACAGGAGTTACTATGGCTACACCTTC
CDR3 protein: CASSSHDGWDRSYYGYTF
V gene: TRBV7-9
J gene: TRBJ1-2
clone size: -
D gene: TRBD1

CDR3 DNA: TGTGCCAGCAGCCGACGGACCGAGATTTTTAACCACGAGCAGTACTTC
CDR3 protein: CASSRRTEIFNHEQYF
V gene: TRBV7-9
J gene: TRBJ2-7
clone size: -
D gene: -

CDR3 DNA: TGTGCCAGCAGTGAAGCGTGGTCCTACGAGCAGTACTTC
CDR3 protein: CASSEAWSYEQYF
V gene: TRBV2
J gene: TRBJ2-7
clone size: -
D gene: -

CDR3 DNA: TGTGCCAGCAGCTCCAGACAGGGGAACACTGAAGCTTTCTTT
CDR3 protein: CASSSRQGNTEAFF
V gene: TRBV5-4
J gene: TRBJ1-1
clone size: -
D gene: TRBD1

CDR3 DNA: TGTGCCAGCAGTTACCTTGGAGGGGTCGAGCAGTACTTC
CDR3 protein: CASSYLGGVEQYF
V gene: TRBV6-5
J gene: TRBJ2-7
clone size: -
D gene: -

CDR3 DNA: TGTGCCACCAGCACCATGGGTGGCTACACCTTC
CDR3 protein: CATSTMGGYTF
V gene: TRBV15
J gene: TRBJ1-2
clone size: few
D gene: -

CDR3 DNA: TGTGCCAGCAGGAGGGGGGAATGGGAAAAACTGTTTTTT
CDR3 protein: CASRRGEWEKLFF
V gene: TRBV6-1
J gene: TRBJ1-4
clone size: -
D gene: -

CDR3 DNA: TGTGCCACATTTGGCGTGGGGGGCCGAAACACCATATATTTT
CDR3 protein: CATFGVGGRNTIYF
V gene: TRBV28
J gene: TRBJ1-3
clone size: -
D gene: -

CDR3 DNA: TGTGCCCAGCTGCCGACGTGGAGCACTGAAGCTTTCTTT
CDR3 protein: CAQLPTWSTEAFF
V gene: TRBV2
J gene: TRBJ1-1
clone size: -
D gene: -

CDR3 DNA: TGTGCCAGCAGCTCACTAGCGGAGCCCGTCCAAGGGCCGTTCTTC
CDR3 protein: CASSSLAEPVQGPFF
V gene: TRBV11-1
J gene: TRBJ2-1
clone size: -
D gene: TRBD2

CDR3 DNA: TGCGCCAGCAGTCCCAGACTAGTCTACTACTCCTACAATGAGCAGTTCTTC
CDR3 protein: CASSPRLVYYSYNEQFF
V gene: TRBV10-1
J gene: TRBJ2-1
clone size: -
D gene: -

CDR3 DNA: TGTGCCAGCAGTCTAAGCGTTGGTAGATACGAGCAGTACTTC
CDR3 protein: CASSLSVGRYEQYF
V gene: TRBV6-6
J gene: TRBJ2-7
clone size: -
D gene: -

CDR3 DNA: TGTGCCAGTAGTACTCGGGCCGGGGGCTCCTACAATGAGCAGTTCTTC
CDR3 protein: CASSTRAGGSYNEQFF
V gene: TRBV19
J gene: TRBJ2-1
clone size: -
D gene: -

CDR3 DNA: TGCAGCGCAATAGACGGACTCAATGAGCAGTTCTTC
CDR3 protein: CSAIDGLNEQFF
V gene: TRBV29-1
J gene: TRBJ2-1
clone size: -
D gene: -

CDR3 DNA: TGTGCCAGCAGTTTGCTTGGGACAGGGGGCGCAAGCTCCTACAATGAGCAGTTCTTC
CDR3 protein: CASSLLGTGGASSYNEQFF
V gene: TRBV27
J gene: TRBJ2-1
clone size: -
D gene: TRBD1

CDR3 DNA: TGTGCCAGCAGTTTGGCGTTCACCGGGGAGCTGTTTTTT
CDR3 protein: CASSLAFTGELFF
V gene: TRBV27
J gene: TRBJ2-2
clone size: -
D gene: -

CDR3 DNA: TGTGCTAGTGGTCTCGGAGAGACCCAGTACTTC
CDR3 protein: CASGLGETQYF
V gene: TRBV12-5
J gene: TRBJ2-5
clone size: -
D gene: -

CDR3 DNA: TGTGCCAGCAGCTTAGTCCCCGACAGGTTTCAAATCGCAGATACGCAGTATTTT
CDR3 protein: CASSLVPDRFQIADTQYF
V gene: TRBV11-2
J gene: TRBJ2-3
clone size: -
D gene: -

CDR3 DNA: TGTGCCAGCAGTCCGGGACTGGAGCACTACGAGCAGTACTTC
CDR3 protein: CASSPGLEHYEQYF
V gene: TRBV27
J gene: TRBJ2-7
clone size: -
D gene: -

CDR3 DNA: TGTGCCAGCAGCCGACGATCGGGACAGTACACAGATACGCAGTATTTT
CDR3 protein: CASSRRSGQYTDTQYF
V gene: TRBV9
J gene: TRBJ2-3
clone size: -
D gene: TRBD1

CDR3 DNA: TGCGCCAGCAGCTTTGGGTACGGCCCGAATCAGCCCCAGCATTTT
CDR3 protein: CASSFGYGPNQPQHF
V gene: TRBV5-1
J gene: TRBJ1-5
clone size: -
D gene: -

CDR3 DNA: TGCAGCGTTGAAGTCACCCGACTAGCGGGAGGAAGCAATGAGCAGTTCTTC
CDR3 protein: CSVEVTRLAGGSNEQFF
V gene: TRBV29-1
J gene: TRBJ2-1
clone size: -
D gene: TRBD2

CDR3 DNA: TGTGCCACCAGCAGAGATAAGATGAACACTGAAGCTTTCTTT
CDR3 protein: CATSRDKMNTEAFF
V gene: TRBV15
J gene: TRBJ1-1
clone size: -
D gene: -

CDR3 DNA: TGCGCCAGCAGCCAAGAAACCAGGGGGCCAGGGGCTTTCTTT
CDR3 protein: CASSQETRGPGAFF
V gene: TRBV4-1
J gene: TRBJ1-1
clone size: -
D gene: TRBD1

CDR3 DNA: TGTGCCAGCAGTCTTTTTGGCCGCAGCCAAAACATTCAGTACTTC
CDR3 protein: CASSLFGRSQNIQYF
V gene: TRBV2
J gene: TRBJ2-4
clone size: -
D gene: -

CDR3 DNA: TGCGCCAGCAGCTTGGAGGGCATCATGAACACTGAAGCTTTCTTT
CDR3 protein: CASSLEGIMNTEAFF
V gene: TRBV5-1
J gene: TRBJ1-1
clone size: -
D gene: -

CDR3 DNA: TGTGCCAGTAGATTGTCGGCCGTTGGCATGAACACTGAAGCTTTCTTT
CDR3 protein: CASRLSAVGMNTEAFF
V gene: TRBV19
J gene: TRBJ1-1
clone size: -
D gene: -

CDR3 DNA: TGTGCCAGCACCAGTGACTCAAACACAGATACGCAGTATTTT
CDR3 protein: CASTSDSNTDTQYF
V gene: TRBV9
J gene: TRBJ2-3
clone size: -
D gene: -